This passage covers 24 T cell receptor beta chains from one sample sequenced in a study of T cells in Graves' hyperthyroidism and ophthalmopathy. Template material for amplifying TCR beta CDR3 regions consisted of RNA transcripts. The study used the HTBI primer set for a first-round RT-PCR of the TCR CDR3. MiXCR, run by TCRdb on the multiplex PCR reads, gives a single entry per CDR3 protein. The sample consists of 500,000 to 650,000 distinct CDR3 sequences, 20% of them appearing once. Sequenced material: blood. All receptors derive from a man aged 35 to 55 with Graves' ophthalmopathy.

This clonotype was observed at least ten times. This chain uses TRBV11-2 with TRBJ1-1; no definite D call. This CDR3 contains 12 residues. Germline CDR1 reads SGHAT; CDR2 reads FQNNGV. V was pared by 1 base and J by 10 bases, with 10 bases between. Here the CDR3 DNA reads TGTGCCAGCAGCTTAGTGACGGGTAGAGCTTTCTTT. As protein: CASSLVTGRAFF.

This clonotype was recorded a few times. The V and J genes are TRBV12-3 or TRBV12-4 and TRBJ2-5; D is possibly TRBD2 (6 bases). V was cut by 3 bases and J by 5 bases, with 13 bases left in between. This CDR3 is built from 14 residues. This CDR3 reads CASSFLGGWETQYF. DNA of the CDR3: TGTGCCAGCAGTTTTTTGGGAGGATGGGAGACCCAGTACTTC.

This chain joins TRBV18 and TRBJ2-1, with D hard to call. CDR1 KGHSH and CDR2 LQKENI come from the germline V gene. Trimming removed 2 bases from V and 3 bases from J, with 5 bases in between. The CDR3 runs 13 residues. The CDR3 coding sequence is TGTGCCAGCTCACCAAGAGACTACAATGAGCAGTTCTTC. Translated, it gives CASSPRDYNEQFF.

In the case of this clonotype: A read error may explain this, as a much larger clone is one base away. The chain combines TRBV7-2 with TRBJ2-1; the D gene could be TRBD1 or TRBD2 (6 bases each). This CDR3 region has 15 residues. CDR1 is SGHTA, CDR2 FQGNSA, per germline. The CDR3 sequence: CAGSLTGARYNEQFF. CDR3 DNA sequence: TGTGCCGGCAGCTTAACGGGGGCTCGGTACAATGAGCAGTTCTTC.

This clonotype was seen a few times. The rearrangement links TRBV29-1 to TRBJ1-2, with a tentative D call TRBD1 (6 bases). The length of the CDR3 is 12 residues. Germline V gene data show CDR1 as SQVTM and CDR2 as ANQGSEA. With 8 bases removed from V and 8 bases from J, the gap between germline ends came to 18 bases. The CDR3 region is CSSSFGGGGYTF. The CDR3 region has the DNA TGCAGCTCCTCGTTTGGGGGCGGCGGCTACACCTTC.

This clonotype was detected only a few times. The chain has TRBV18 and TRBJ2-7; TRBD1 matches at 7 bases. Germline CDR1 is KGHSH and CDR2 is LQKENI. The CDR3 contains 14 residues. V lost 3 bases, J lost 4 bases, and 6 bases stayed unmatched. The CDR3 coding sequence is TGTGCCAGCTCACCCAGTCAGGGACAGTACGAGCAGTACTTC. Translated: CASSPSQGQYEQYF.

The rearrangement links TRBV5-1 to TRBJ2-3, with 8 bases lining up with TRBD2. The ends lost 0 bases at V and 3 bases at J; junction bases unmatched: 6. The V gene's germline CDR1 is SGHRS and CDR2 YFSETQ. CDR3 size: 16 residues. The CDR3 is CASSLDSGMFTDTQYF. The CDR3 DNA sequence: TGCGCCAGCAGCTTGGATAGCGGGATGTTTACAGATACGCAGTATTTT.

This chain uses TRBV15 with TRBJ2-7; 9 nucleotides line up with TRBD1. Germline V lookup: CDR1 LNHNV, CDR2 YYDKDF (reference sequence). After removal of 0 bases from V and 5 bases from J, the junction contained 5 bases not matched to a gene. The CDR3 is 15 amino acids. The CDR3 loop is CATSRDRGQGNEQYF. The CDR3 nucleotides read TGTGCCACCAGCAGAGATAGGGGACAGGGCAACGAGCAGTACTTC.

This clonotype was recorded many times. CDR3 coding DNA: TGTGCCAGCAGCACCAAGGGGGTGGCGGGGCGCTCCTACGAGCAGTACTTC. Its protein is CASSTKGVAGRSYEQYF. This chain joins TRBV11-2 and TRBJ2-7, with D tentatively TRBD1 or TRBD2 (6 bases each). The CDR3 sequence is 17 residues long. V dropped 5 bases and J dropped 0 bases, with 20 bases sitting between them. Looked up from germline, CDR1 is SGHAT and CDR2 is FQNNGV.

This clonotype was seen repeatedly, ten times or more. The rearrangement joins TRBV7-8 to TRBJ2-7; 7 bases agree with TRBD2. Germline V CDR1 and CDR2: SGHVS, FQNEAQ. Trimming cost V 0 bases and J 3 bases; bases outside gene matches: 2. CDR3 length: 14 amino acids. In nucleotides, the CDR3 is TGTGCCAGCAGCTTAGCCGGGACTAACTACGAGCAGTACTTC. This translates into CASSLAGTNYEQYF.

This clonotype has just a few counts. The chain combines TRBV10-3 with TRBJ2-3, with D maybe TRBD2 (6 bases). The CDR3 totals 15 residues. V lost 8 bases and J lost 2, with 17 bases in between. From germline, CDR1 is ENHRY and CDR2 SYGVKD. CDR3 region: CAISAVAENTDTQYF. Written as DNA, the CDR3 is TGTGCCATCTCCGCGGTAGCGGAAAACACAGATACGCAGTATTTT.

This clonotype was counted at least ten times. The chain employs TRBV28 and TRBJ2-7; 7 bases align to TRBD1. The CDR3 is made up of 13 amino acids. J lost 2 bases, V lost 5 bases, and 3 bases had no gene match. Germline V gene data show CDR1 as MDHEN and CDR2 as SYDVKM. The CDR3 nucleotides read TGTGCCAGCAGTCCGGGACAGCCCTACGAGCAGTACTTC. This translates into CASSPGQPYEQYF.

The chain combines TRBV19 with TRBJ2-1; no clear D. V was trimmed by 9 bases and J by 5 bases, leaving 8 bases between them. Germline V gene data show CDR1 as LNHDA and CDR2 as SQIVND (reference sequence). CDR3 length: 11 amino acids. The CDR3 is CARRPDNEQFF. DNA for the CDR3: TGTGCCAGGAGACCCGACAATGAGCAGTTCTTC.

This sequence joins TRBV19 and TRBJ2-7; D is possibly TRBD1 or TRBD2 (5 bases each). CDR1 and CDR2 (germline): LNHDA, SQIVND (reference sequence). V lost 5 bases, J lost 9 bases, and 11 bases lay in between. This CDR3 is built from 11 residues. The CDR3 DNA is TGTGCCAGTAGTGTCGGGACCATGCAGTACTTC. This codes for CASSVGTMQYF.

In this sample, this clonotype turned up many times. The chain combines TRBV28 with TRBJ2-7; 16 nucleotides align to TRBD2. The CDR3 has 19 residues. Trimming cost V 5 bases and J 2 bases; bases outside gene matches: 12. CDR1 is MDHEN, CDR2 SYDVKM, per germline. The CDR3 DNA follows: TGTGCCAGCAGTCTCGGGACTAGCGGGAGGGCAGGGAGCACCTACGAGCAGTACTTC. Protein product: CASSLGTSGRAGSTYEQYF.

The sample holds many counts of this clonotype. The genes are TRBV3-1 and TRBJ2-7; weak D call: TRBD2 (5 bases). Germline assignment: CDR1 LGHDT and CDR2 YNNKEL (reference sequence). CDR3 length: 12 amino acids. Trimming took 3 bases from V and 4 from J, leaving 7 bases between them. The CDR3 region is CASSQSGYEQYF. CDR3 bases: TGTGCCAGCAGCCAGAGCGGTTACGAGCAGTACTTC.

The rearrangement uses TRBV18 and TRBJ2-1; perhaps TRBD1 as D (6 bases). The CDR3 totals 16 residues. Trimming took off 4 bases at V and 7 bases at J, with 20 bases between the two ends. Germline V gene sequence: CDR1 KGHSH, CDR2 LQKENI. In DNA, the CDR3 is TGTGCCAGCTCACGACAGGAATCCAGGGGCTCGAATGAGCAGTTCTTC. Translation: CASSRQESRGSNEQFF.

This clonotype was counted many times. V and J are TRBV7-9 and TRBJ1-1; no clear D. Trimming cost V 5 bases and J 8 bases, with 12 bases left between them. Germline values: CDR1 SEHNR, CDR2 FQNEAQ (reference sequence). This CDR3 is built from 12 residues. The CDR3 DNA follows: TGTGCCAGCAGCCCCCGGCCGACCGAAGCTTTCTTT. Amino acid sequence: CASSPRPTEAFF.

This clonotype was found a few times. The V call is TRBV4-2, the J call TRBJ1-1; D unresolved. Germline V lookup: CDR1 LGHNA, CDR2 YNFKEQ. The CDR3 covers 13 residues. V gave up 0 bases and J gave up 3 bases, with 5 bases separating them. The CDR3 DNA is TGTGCCAGCAGCCAAGATAGCCACACTGAAGCTTTCTTT. It codes for CASSQDSHTEAFF.

The chain employs TRBV18 and TRBJ2-2; 14 bases are a match to TRBD2. This CDR3 comprises 19 residues. From germline, CDR1 is KGHSH and CDR2 LQKENI. The junction had 11 bases not matched to a gene; V was cut back by 8 bases and J by 0 bases. Here the CDR3 DNA reads TGTGCCAGCGTTGGGACTAGCGGGAGACGACCAGCGAACACCGGGGAGCTGTTTTTT. Amino acids: CASVGTSGRRPANTGELFF. Looking up the rest from reference TRBV18 and TRBJ2-2 gives the full variable domain: NAGVMQNPRHLVRRRGQEARLRCSPMKGHSHVYWYRQLPEEGLKFMVYLQKENIIDESGMPKERFSAEFPKEGPSILRIQQVVRGDSAAYFCASVGTSGRRPANTGELFFGEGSRLTVL.

The chain links TRBV30 to TRBJ2-7; no firm D call. CDR3 length equals 12 residues. Germline V lookup: CDR1 GTSNPN, CDR2 SVGIG (reference sequence). Trimming left V 3 bases short and J 2 bases short, with 8 bases between. DNA for the CDR3: TGTGCCTGGAGCGCCGATACCTACGAGCAGTACTTC. Translating it yields CAWSADTYEQYF. Supplemented by reference TRBV30 and TRBJ2-7, the full variable domain reads SQTIHQWPATLVQPVGSPLSLECTVEGTSNPNLYWYRQAAGRGLQLLFYSVGIGQISSEVPQNLSASRPQDRQFILSSKKLLLSDSGFYLCAWSADTYEQYFGPGTRLTVT.

This clonotype was seen many times. V and J are TRBV20-1 and TRBJ2-3; 7 bases line up with TRBD2. V lost 4 bases to trimming and J lost 2 bases; unmatched junction nucleotides: 6. Germline V gene lookup returns CDR1 DFQATT and CDR2 SNEGSKA (reference sequence). This CDR3 comprises 14 residues. The CDR3 coding sequence is TGCAGTGCTACCCTAAGCGGGACCACAGATACGCAGTATTTT. Encoded protein: CSATLSGTTDTQYF.

As regards this clonotype: At one of its ends the junction is not consistent with the germline gene, which may arise from a read error. The chain combines TRBV5-1 with TRBJ1-2, with D perhaps matching TRBD1 (5 bases). Per germline, CDR1 SGHRS and CDR2 YFSETQ. The CDR3 consists of 15 residues. Written as DNA, the CDR3 is TGCGCCAGCAGCCCTTCAGGGACCGTAGGAGGCAGGTATGCCTTC. This encodes CASSPSGTVGGRYAF. The variable domain in full, completed from reference TRBV5-1 and TRBJ1-2, reads KAGVTQTPRYLIKTRGQQVTLSCSPISGHRSVSWYQQTPGQGLQFLFEYFSETQRNKGNFPGRFSGRQFSNSRSEMNVSTLELGDSALYLCASSPSGTVGGRYAFGSGTRLTVV.

This clonotype was counted ten times or more. V and J are TRBV28 and TRBJ2-7; a weak D match, TRBD1 (6 bases). The CDR3 spans 12 residues. The V gene lost 8 bases and the J gene lost 2 bases, with 10 bases spanning the gap. Per germline, CDR1 MDHEN and CDR2 SYDVKM. CDR3 DNA sequence: TGTGCCAGCGCCGGACAGCCCTACGAGCAGTACTTC. This gives the protein CASAGQPYEQYF.